This TCR beta chain was captured by sequencing in a study of cytomegalovirus exposure and HLA in healthy donors. 60 Vbeta and 13 Jbeta primers were used in PCR. Libraries were prepared by immunoSEQ multiplex PCR; TCRdb keeps only in-frame clonotypes and omits some of them. Here the sample spans about 82,000 clones, about 77% being singletons. All the people who gave samples were healthy bone marrow donors. The sequencing input was PBMCs. The receptor was isolated from a man aged 45-65 years in good health and CMV-seronegative.

The CDR3 region has the DNA TGTGCCAGCAGTGGTAGGGGTGAAAAACTGTTTTTT. This sequence encodes CASSGRGEKLFF. The chain carries TRBV6-1 and TRBJ1-4; a weak D match, TRBD1 (5 bases). CDR3 length equals 12 residues. The germline gives CDR1 MNHNS, CDR2 SASEGT. Trimming shortened V by 4 bases and J by 7 bases, and 7 bases separated the two germline ends.